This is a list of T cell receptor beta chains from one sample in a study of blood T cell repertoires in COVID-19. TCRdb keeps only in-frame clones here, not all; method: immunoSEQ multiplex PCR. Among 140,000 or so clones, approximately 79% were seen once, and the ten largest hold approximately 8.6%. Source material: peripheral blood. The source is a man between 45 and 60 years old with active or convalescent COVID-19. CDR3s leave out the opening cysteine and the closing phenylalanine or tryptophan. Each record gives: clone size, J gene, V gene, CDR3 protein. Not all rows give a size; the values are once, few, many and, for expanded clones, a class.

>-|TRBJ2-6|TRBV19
ASSSSGANVLT
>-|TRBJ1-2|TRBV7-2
ASSLRFLAGDGYT
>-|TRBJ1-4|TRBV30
AWARQAKANEKLF
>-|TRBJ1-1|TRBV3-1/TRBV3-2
ASSHGTPTEAF
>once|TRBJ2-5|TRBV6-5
ASSQVREETQY
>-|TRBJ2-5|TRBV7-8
ASSLISPLLRATQY
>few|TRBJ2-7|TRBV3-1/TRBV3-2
ASSWGDYEQY
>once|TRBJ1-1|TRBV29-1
SDHTGVYTEAF
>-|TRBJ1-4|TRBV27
ASSFGGSNEKLF
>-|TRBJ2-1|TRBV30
VWSVGTGGHNEQF
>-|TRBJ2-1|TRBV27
ASSLEGGNSYNEQF
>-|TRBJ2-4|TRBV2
ASGRGGQGTRLAKNIQY
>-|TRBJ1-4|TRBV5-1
ASSLVGGVDEKLF
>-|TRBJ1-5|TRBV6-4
ASSDSQGDSNQPQH